Below are 10 T cell receptor beta chains sequenced from a single sample in a study of blood T cell repertoires in COVID-19. The data were produced by immunoSEQ multiplex PCR, yet TCRdb's version contains in-frame clones alone and is incomplete. The sample includes over 110,000 clones, approximately 88% seen only once; the top ten take 5% to 6%. Material: PBMCs or T cells enriched from blood (not recorded which). The receptors derive from a man between 40 and 49 years old with acute COVID-19.

V is TRBV19 and J is TRBJ1-2; possible D gene TRBD1, 5 bases. Germline loops: CDR1 LNHDA, CDR2 SQIVND (reference sequence). The CDR3 is made up of 15 amino acids. The ends were cut back, 5 bases at V and 0 bases at J, with 13 bases in the middle. CDR3 loop: CASSLGTSTNYGYTF. In DNA form, the CDR3 reads TGTGCCAGTAGTCTCGGGACTTCTACTAACTATGGCTACACCTTC.

The rearrangement uses TRBV28 and TRBJ2-1, with 7 bases that match TRBD2. With 5 bases clipped from V and 5 bases from J, the junction kept 9 bases outside the gene matches. Germline V CDR1 and CDR2: MDHEN, SYDVKM. This CDR3 has 15 residues. CDR3 residues: CASSPSLGGDNEQFF. Written as DNA, the CDR3 is TGTGCCAGCAGTCCCTCGCTGGGGGGGGACAATGAGCAGTTCTTC.

The rearrangement links TRBV9 to TRBJ2-2; D gene uncertain. CDR1 SGDLS and CDR2 YYNGEE come from the germline V gene. This CDR3 has 15 residues. Trimming cost V 0 bases and J 9 bases, with 15 bases left between them. CDR3 region: CASSVEPVTFRELFF. The CDR3 DNA is TGTGCCAGCAGCGTAGAGCCTGTCACCTTCCGGGAGCTGTTTTTT. Variable domain in full (rest from reference TRBV9 and TRBJ2-2): DSGVTQTPKHLITATGQRVTLRCSPRSGDLSVYWYQQSLDQGLQFLIQYYNGEERAKGNILERFSAQQFPDLHSELNLSSLELGDSALYFCASSVEPVTFRELFFGEGSRLTVL.

The J gene is TRBJ2-6, the V gene TRBV5-4; 7 nucleotides match TRBD1. J was trimmed by 0 bases and V by 10 bases; bases with no gene match: 10. CDR1 and CDR2 (germline): SGHNT, YYREEE (reference sequence). The length of the CDR3 is 16 residues. The CDR3 loop is CAEPTGDLSGANVLTF. CDR3 DNA: TGTGCCGAACCTACAGGGGACCTCTCTGGGGCCAACGTCCTGACTTTC. Variable domain in full (rest from reference TRBV5-4 and TRBJ2-6): ETGVTQSPTHLIKTRGQQVTLRCSSQSGHNTVSWYQQALGQGPQFIFQYYREEENGRGNFPPRFSGLQFPNYSSELNVNALELDDSALYLCAEPTGDLSGANVLTFGAGSRLTVL.

The J gene is TRBJ1-5, the V gene TRBV10-1; D is unresolved. The CDR3 has 15 amino acids. V lost 2 bases and J lost 2, with 10 bases in between. Germline V gene lookup returns CDR1 WNHNN and CDR2 SYGVQD (reference sequence). CDR3 in DNA: TGCGCCAGCAGTGAGGGTAGCAGCCGCAATCAGCCCCAGCATTTT. As protein: CASSEGSSRNQPQHF.

This clone has a single count. CDR3 amino acids: CASSAFREQETQYF. DNA of the CDR3: TGTGCCAGCAGCGCCTTTCGGGAACAAGAGACCCAGTACTTC. The rearrangement links TRBV25-1 to TRBJ2-5; maybe TRBD2 (5 bases). The CDR3 covers 14 residues. The germline gives CDR1 MGHDK, CDR2 SYGVNS. Trimming stripped 6 bases from V and 2 bases from J, with 13 bases between. Drawing the rest from reference TRBV25-1 and TRBJ2-5, the complete variable domain is EADIYQTPRYLVIGTGKKITLECSQTMGHDKMYWYQQDPGMELHLIHYSYGVNSTEKGDLSSESTVSRIRTEHFPLTLESARPSHTSQYLCASSAFREQETQYFGPGTRLLVL.

The chain recombines TRBV10-2 with TRBJ2-1, with a weak D call TRBD2 (6 bases). The CDR3 loop spans 12 amino acids. Germline V gives CDR1 WSHSY, CDR2 SAAADI. V was trimmed by 6 bases and J by 3 bases, leaving 6 bases between them. The DNA for the CDR3 is TGCGCCAGCAGGGGAGGCTACAATGAGCAGTTCTTC. The encoded protein is CASRGGYNEQFF.

This clone has a handful of counts. In nucleotides, the CDR3 is TGTGCCAGCCTGCGGCTAGAGGGCAATGAGCAGTTCTTC. Translated, it gives CASLRLEGNEQFF. The V gene is TRBV7-9, the J gene TRBJ2-1; tentatively, D is TRBD2 (5 bases). With 8 bases removed from V and 6 bases from J, the gap between germline ends came to 14 bases. CDR1 and CDR2 from the germline V gene are SEHNR and FQNEAQ (reference sequence). The CDR3 is 13 residues long.

The V gene is TRBV6-5, the J gene TRBJ1-6; 10 nucleotides line up with TRBD1. Trimming took 11 bases from V and 9 from J; bases not matched to a gene: 7. Per germline, CDR1 MNHEY and CDR2 SVGAGI. The CDR3 is made up of 13 amino acids. The CDR3: CAASTGGSSPLHF. The CDR3, as DNA: TGTGCCGCCTCGACAGGGGGCAGTTCACCCCTCCACTTT.

The J gene is TRBJ2-5, the V gene TRBV7-9; TRBD1 aligns across 8 bases. The junction had 8 bases not matched to a gene; V was cut back by 4 bases and J by 4 bases. The CDR3 contains 15 residues. Germline CDR1 SEHNR, CDR2 FQNEAQ (reference sequence). In DNA form, the CDR3 reads TGTGCCAGCAGCTCATGGACAGGGAAGGGAGAGACCCAGTACTTC. This translates into CASSSWTGKGETQYF.